These 6 T cell receptor beta chains were sequenced from one sample in a study of T cells in Graves' hyperthyroidism and ophthalmopathy. TCR beta CDR3 regions were amplified from RNA. The HTBI set primed first-round TCR CDR3 RT-PCR. TCRdb itself ran the multiplex PCR reads through MiXCR, one entry per CDR3 protein. The sample carries some 180,000 distinct CDR3 sequences, over 15% recorded once. The sample consisted of blood. The receptors originated from a woman in her forties or fifties with Graves' hyperthyroidism.

This clonotype was found many times. One end of the junction is discordant with germline, which a read error may explain. The rearrangement joins TRBV6-1 to TRBJ2-2; tentatively, D is TRBD2 (5 bases). The CDR3 sequence is 13 residues long. CDR1 and CDR2 from the germline V gene are MNHNS and SASEGT. For the CDR3, the DNA is TGTGCCAGCAGTCCACCACAGCCCGGGGAACTGTTTTTT. This translates into CASSPPQPGELFF.

This clonotype was detected many times. CDR3 coding DNA: TGTGCCAGCAGCGGAACCGGGACAGGGGATTCACCCCTCCACTTT. The encoded protein is CASSGTGTGDSPLHF. The chain couples TRBV7-9 to TRBJ1-6; 10 nucleotides align to TRBD1. The CDR3 has 15 amino acids. V lost 5 bases, J lost 8 bases, and 6 bases stayed unmatched. Germline values: CDR1 SEHNR, CDR2 FQNEAQ (reference sequence).

Many counts were recorded for this clonotype. The chain is built from TRBV6-1 and TRBJ1-6, with D unclear. The germline V and J ends were trimmed by 5 bases and 8 bases, with 16 bases remaining between them. This CDR3 has 15 amino acids. The germline V gene has CDR1 MNHNS and CDR2 SASEGT. CDR3 loop: CASSPTVSDDSPLHF. DNA for the CDR3: TGTGCCAGCAGTCCGACGGTGAGCGACGATTCACCCCTCCACTTT.

Ten or more counts support this clonotype. This sequence joins TRBV19 and TRBJ2-2, with TRBD2 matching 8 bases. The germline V gene has CDR1 LNHDA and CDR2 SQIVND (reference sequence). This CDR3 contains 13 residues. V lost 10 bases, J lost 2 bases, and 3 bases stayed unmatched. The CDR3 here is CATRGANTGELFF. CDR3 DNA sequence: TGTGCCACGCGGGGGGCCAACACCGGGGAGCTGTTTTTT.

This clonotype has ten or more counts. The chain combines TRBV15 with TRBJ1-2; 8 nucleotides line up with TRBD1. In germline, CDR1 is LNHNV, CDR2 YYDKDF (reference sequence). The CDR3 consists of 15 residues. V lost 4 bases, J lost 6 bases, and 10 bases stayed unmatched. This CDR3 is CATSKYRGQEDGYTF. CDR3 nucleotide sequence: TGTGCCACCAGCAAGTACAGGGGACAGGAGGATGGCTACACCTTC.

This clonotype was detected many times. This rearrangement joins TRBV2 to TRBJ2-3; TRBD2 aligns across 11 bases. With 9 bases clipped from V and 0 bases from J, the junction kept 5 bases outside the gene matches. This CDR3 is built from 15 residues. Germline V gene lookup returns CDR1 SNHLY and CDR2 FYNNEI. The CDR3 nucleotides read TGTGCCAGTAGACTAGCGGGGACTAGCACAGATACGCAGTATTTT. Amino acids: CASRLAGTSTDTQYF.